Presented here are 20 T cell receptor beta chains from one specimen sequenced in a study of shared clonotypes between healthy human individuals. TCRdb's table, derived via immunoSEQ multiplex PCR, lists solely in-frame clones and lacks some. The sample yields hundreds of thousands of clones, about three quarters seen once. The sequenced material came from PBMCs. The receptors originated from a woman between 35 and 50 years old in good health. Some clones in this sample may be carry-over from other donors' samples.

The rearrangement links TRBV28 to TRBJ2-7; possible D gene TRBD2, 6 bases. Germline CDR1 and CDR2: MDHEN and SYDVKM. Trimming pared 7 bases from V and 2 bases from J, leaving 15 bases between. This CDR3 region has 14 residues. The CDR3 DNA reads as TGTGCCAGCATATTCTCCGGGGGACCCTACGAGCAGTACTTC. Protein product: CASIFSGGPYEQYF.

CDR3 residues: CASSHPGQGVYEQYF. Written as DNA, the CDR3 is TGCGCCAGCAGCCACCCGGGACAGGGCGTCTACGAGCAGTACTTC. The chain joins TRBV4-1 to TRBJ2-7; 9 bases agree with TRBD1. The germline CDR1 and CDR2 sequences are MGHRA and YSYEKL. With 3 bases clipped from V and 3 bases from J, the junction kept 6 bases outside the gene matches. The CDR3 has 15 residues.

This clone was seen more than once but under ten times. The V call is TRBV7-2, the J call TRBJ2-6; tentatively, D is TRBD2 (5 bases). V dropped 7 bases and J dropped 3 bases, with 10 bases sitting between them. The CDR3 sequence is 14 residues long. Per germline, CDR1 SGHTA and CDR2 FQGNSA. The CDR3 coding sequence is TGTGCCAGCACCCCCGGAGGTGGGGCCAACGTCCTGACTTTC. It translates to CASTPGGGANVLTF.

This clone has a handful of counts. This sequence joins TRBV5-1 and TRBJ2-3; 11 positions match TRBD2. CDR1 and CDR2 (germline): SGHRS, YFSETQ. The junction had 8 bases not matched to a gene; V was cut back by 5 bases and J by 0 bases. The CDR3 runs to 17 residues. This chain's CDR3 is CASRAGTSGPSTDTQYF. CDR3 DNA sequence: TGCGCCAGCAGGGCCGGGACTAGCGGCCCTAGCACAGATACGCAGTATTTT. The full variable domain, its missing parts supplied by reference TRBV5-1 and TRBJ2-3, is KAGVTQTPRYLIKTRGQQVTLSCSPISGHRSVSWYQQTPGQGLQFLFEYFSETQRNKGNFPGRFSGRQFSNSRSEMNVSTLELGDSALYLCASRAGTSGPSTDTQYFGPGTRLTVL.

In this sample, this clone turned up once. This chain uses TRBV5-6 with TRBJ1-1; perhaps TRBD1 as D (5 bases). V was pared by 3 bases and J by 2 bases, with 17 bases between. Per the germline V gene, CDR1 is SGHDT and CDR2 is YYEEEE. This CDR3 spans 16 amino acids. The CDR3: CASSSGLPFYNTEAFF. CDR3 nucleotides: TGTGCCAGCAGCTCGGGACTTCCCTTCTATAACACTGAAGCTTTCTTT. The full variable domain, its missing parts supplied by reference TRBV5-6 and TRBJ1-1, is DAGVTQSPTHLIKTRGQQVTLRCSPKSGHDTVSWYQQALGQGPQFIFQYYEEEERQRGNFPDRFSGHQFPNYSSELNVNALLLGDSALYLCASSSGLPFYNTEAFFGQGTRLTVV.

Comment on this clone: The junction and the germline gene differ at one end; a read error may be behind it. The V and J genes are TRBV4-2 and TRBJ2-7; 15 positions match TRBD2. Germline values: CDR1 LGHNA, CDR2 YNFKEQ. The CDR3 runs to 16 residues. DNA for the CDR3: TGTGCCAGCAGCCAAGGTGATACGGGACTAGCGGGAGGCTTCAGCTTC. It specifies CASSQGDTGLAGGFSF.

The chain links TRBV2 to TRBJ1-2; 7 bases fit TRBD1. V was clipped by 6 bases and J by 2 bases; unmatched bases: 6. The CDR3 spans 14 residues. Germline V gene data show CDR1 as SNHLY and CDR2 as FYNNEI. CDR3 in DNA: TGTGCCAGCAGATCTACAGGGGCCAACTATGGCTACACCTTC. Translation: CASRSTGANYGYTF.

The gene calls are TRBV6-5 and TRBJ2-7; D may be TRBD2 (6 bases). V was shortened by 0 bases and J by 0 bases, with 9 bases between the two germline ends. The CDR3 is 15 residues long. Germline CDR1 and CDR2: MNHEY and SVGAGI. The CDR3 spells CASSYSDGSSYEQYF. The CDR3 DNA reads TGTGCCAGCAGTTACTCGGACGGGAGCTCCTACGAGCAGTACTTC.

This clone has just a few counts. V is TRBV5-1 and J is TRBJ2-3; D is unclear. The CDR3 is made up of 13 amino acids. V lost 0 bases and J lost 9, with 11 bases in between. Germline-derived CDR1 and CDR2 are SGHRS and YFSETQ. CDR3 DNA sequence: TGCGCCAGCAGCTTGGAGGGTCGAGACACGCAGTATTTT. It translates to CASSLEGRDTQYF.

This clone was observed many times. DNA of the CDR3: TGTGCCAGCAGCCCCTCGGGACTAGCGGGGAACACCGGGGAGCTGTTTTTT. This gives the protein CASSPSGLAGNTGELFF. The V gene is TRBV4-2, the J gene TRBJ2-2, with 12 bases fitting TRBD2. Germline loops: CDR1 LGHNA, CDR2 YNFKEQ. After removal of 4 bases from V and 1 base from J, the junction contained 4 bases not matched to a gene. CDR3 length: 17 residues.

The V and J genes are TRBV6-4 and TRBJ2-2; TRBD2 matches 7 bases. Germline V CDR1 and CDR2: MRHNA, SNTAGT. V dropped 6 bases and J dropped 1; count of bases not matched to a gene: 5. This CDR3 has 15 amino acids. The CDR3 sequence is CASSLTSMNTGELFF. CDR3 nucleotide sequence: TGTGCCAGCAGCCTGACTAGCATGAACACCGGGGAGCTGTTTTTT.

The V gene is TRBV9, the J gene TRBJ2-3; no clear D. Trimming pared 3 bases from V and 3 bases from J, leaving 11 bases between. Germline CDR1 is SGDLS and CDR2 is YYNGEE. The CDR3 totals 14 residues. The CDR3 protein is CASSARRMTDTQYF. CDR3 sequence (DNA): TGTGCCAGCAGCGCCCGTCGAATGACAGATACGCAGTATTTT.

This clone was observed a few times. This rearrangement joins TRBV5-1 to TRBJ2-7; no definite D call. Per the germline V gene, CDR1 is SGHRS and CDR2 is YFSETQ. CDR3 length equals 14 residues. The V gene lost 6 bases and the J gene lost 0 bases, with 13 bases spanning the gap. The CDR3 here is CASTLQVGSYEQYF. CDR3 coding DNA: TGCGCCAGCACCCTCCAGGTGGGCTCCTACGAGCAGTACTTC.

The chain couples TRBV30 to TRBJ1-6; D not resolved. CDR1 is GTSNPN and CDR2 is SVGIG in the germline V gene (reference sequence). The CDR3 runs 13 residues. V dropped 2 bases and J dropped 4 bases, with 6 bases sitting between them. CDR3 DNA sequence: TGTGCCTGGAGTACAAGTTATAATTCACCCCTCCACTTT. Protein: CAWSTSYNSPLHF.

The chain combines TRBV6-1 with TRBJ1-1; 7 nucleotides agree with TRBD1. The V gene's germline CDR1 is MNHNS and CDR2 SASEGT. The CDR3 has 14 amino acids. The V segment lost 7 bases and the J segment 1 base; nucleotides outside the gene matches: 6. DNA of the CDR3: TGTGCCAGCACCCCGGGACAGACGAACACTGAAGCTTTCTTT. This gives the protein CASTPGQTNTEAFF.

Points on this clone: Other DNA sequences in this specimen translate into the identical CDR3. This chain connects TRBV29-1 to TRBJ1-1, with 9 bases fitting TRBD1. Trimming at V came to 7 bases and at J to 1 base, leaving 10 bases not matched to a gene. Germline V gene lookup returns CDR1 SQVTM and CDR2 ANQGSEA. The CDR3 contains 15 residues. The CDR3 region is CSGGTGFYRNTEAFF. Written as DNA, the CDR3 is TGCAGCGGTGGGACAGGGTTTTATCGGAACACTGAAGCTTTCTTT.

The V gene is TRBV7-9, the J gene TRBJ1-2; tentatively, D is TRBD1 (6 bases). The CDR3 contains 13 residues. CDR1 and CDR2 (germline): SEHNR, FQNEAQ (reference sequence). Deletions cut 4 bases from V and 8 bases from J, with 14 bases between. In nucleotides, the CDR3 is TGTGCCAGCAGCTCCCGGACAGCTGGAGGCTACACCTTC. Its translation: CASSSRTAGGYTF.

The rearrangement uses TRBV7-2 and TRBJ2-1, with 11 bases lining up with TRBD1. This CDR3 is 16 amino acids long. The germline V gene encodes CDR1 SGHTA and CDR2 FQGNSA. With 5 bases clipped from V and 8 bases from J, the junction kept 11 bases outside the gene matches. CDR3 sequence (DNA): TGTGCCAGCAGCCCCACGGGACAGGGGGACATCGATGAGCAGTTCTTC. It encodes CASSPTGQGDIDEQFF. Combining the CDR3 with reference TRBV7-2 and TRBJ2-1 gives the whole variable domain GAGVSQSPSNKVTEKGKDVELRCDPISGHTALYWYRQSLGQGLEFLIYFQGNSAPDKSGLPSDRFSAERTGGSVSTLTIQRTQQEDSAVYLCASSPTGQGDIDEQFFGPGTRLTVL.

The rearrangement uses TRBV7-2 and TRBJ2-5; 7 bases agree with TRBD1. With 3 bases clipped from V and 5 bases from J, the junction kept 9 bases outside the gene matches. Germline V gives CDR1 SGHTA, CDR2 FQGNSA. This CDR3 spans 15 amino acids. CDR3 sequence: CASSFQGGAGETQYF. CDR3 in DNA: TGTGCCAGCAGCTTCCAAGGGGGCGCAGGGGAGACCCAGTACTTC.

The chain uses TRBV11-1 and TRBJ1-1, with D perhaps TRBD1 (6 bases). Germline V lookup: CDR1 SGHAT, CDR2 FQDESV (reference sequence). This CDR3 contains 14 residues. V was pared by 6 bases and J by 1 base, with 12 bases between. In DNA, the CDR3 is TGTGCCAGCAGACAGGGTGTTCGGAACACTGAAGCTTTCTTT. This gives the protein CASRQGVRNTEAFF.